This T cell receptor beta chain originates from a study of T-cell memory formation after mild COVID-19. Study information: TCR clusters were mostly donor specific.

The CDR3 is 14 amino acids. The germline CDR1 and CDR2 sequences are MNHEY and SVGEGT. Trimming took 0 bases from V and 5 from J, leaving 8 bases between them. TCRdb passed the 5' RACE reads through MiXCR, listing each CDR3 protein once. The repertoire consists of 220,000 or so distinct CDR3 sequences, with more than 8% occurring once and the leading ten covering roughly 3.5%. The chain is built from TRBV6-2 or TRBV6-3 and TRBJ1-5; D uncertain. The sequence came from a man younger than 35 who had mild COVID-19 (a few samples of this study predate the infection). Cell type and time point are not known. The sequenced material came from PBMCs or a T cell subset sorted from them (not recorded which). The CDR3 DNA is TGTGCCAGCAGTTACTCGAGATTGGATCAGCCCCAGCATTTT. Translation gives CASSYSRLDQPQHF.